This T cell receptor beta chain was recorded in a study of blood T cell repertoires in COVID-19. Study in general: Material from acute and convalescent COVID-19 was sourced from the United States, Italy and Spain. T cells, B-cell-depleted T cells, or PBMCs supplied cDNA or gDNA.

Original data processing: Researchers report that nucleated cell counts were estimated from reference gene primer amplification. Sequencing was performed with immunoSEQ multiplex PCR; in TCRdb, only in-frame clones are kept and a portion is missing. V, J and clone size reflect that table, while D and trimming were determined from the DNA. The sample shows some 86,000 clones, 70% to 90% of them seen only once. Trimming shortened V by 0 bases and J by 2 bases, and 5 bases separated the two germline ends. The germline gives CDR1 SGDLS, CDR2 YYNGEE. This CDR3 is built from 13 residues. The sample was peripheral blood. The V call is TRBV9, the J call TRBJ1-1; D is unresolved. This clonotype was obtained from a woman in her seventies with acute or convalescent COVID-19. The CDR3 bases are TGTGCCAGCAGCGTAGTAGCAAACACTGAAGCTTTCTTT. The encoded protein is CASSVVANTEAFF. Drawing the rest from reference TRBV9 and TRBJ1-1, the complete variable domain is DSGVTQTPKHLITATGQRVTLRCSPRSGDLSVYWYQQSLDQGLQFLIQYYNGEERAKGNILERFSAQQFPDLHSELNLSSLELGDSALYFCASSVVANTEAFFGQGTRLTVV.